One T cell receptor (beta chain) is described in this entry. Antigen: not known. The source of the sample is a study of beta chain features in type 1 diabetes. Study-wide findings and caveats: Researchers could not determine here whether HLA type influences TCRB rearrangement.

The study reverse transcribed the entire isolated RNA, so it sequenced expressed TCRB transcripts. Assay: immunoSEQ multiplex PCR; the TCRdb copy retains only in-frame clones and omits some. The table shows fewer than 650,000 clones, with around 16% occurring only once. The TCR comes from a man between 18 and 35 years old in good health. Sequencing input: naive CD4+ T cells from blood.

CDR3 bases: TGTGCCAGTAGTATCCCCGGACAGGGGGCGATTGGCTACACCTTC. It translates to CASSIPGQGAIGYTF. The genes are TRBV19 and TRBJ1-2, with 11 positions matching TRBD1. The CDR3 sequence is 15 residues long. Germline V gives CDR1 LNHDA, CDR2 SQIVND (reference sequence). J gave up 7 bases and V 3 bases, and 7 bases lay outside the gene matches.